Listed here are 9 T cell receptor beta chains from one sample, sequenced in a study of cytomegalovirus exposure and HLA in healthy donors. With 60 Vbeta and 13 Jbeta primers, the PCR was carried out. Clones were sequenced by immunoSEQ multiplex PCR, and TCRdb holds only the in-frame ones, with some missing. The sample totals over 100,000 clones. Material for sequencing was PBMCs. Receptors originate from a man aged 40-55 years in good health and CMV-seropositive.

The rearrangement uses TRBV29-1 and TRBJ2-1; 8 bases line up with TRBD1. This CDR3 has 10 residues. V dropped 5 bases and J dropped 15; count of bases not matched to a gene: 6. Germline-derived CDR1 and CDR2 are SQVTM and ANQGSEA. Here the CDR3 DNA reads TGCAGCGTTCTCGGGACAGGCGGGTTCTTC. Translated: CSVLGTGGFF.

The chain recombines TRBV19 with TRBJ2-5, with 7 bases matching TRBD2. V trimming: 6 bases; J trimming: 7 bases; junction bases outside the gene matches: 8. The CDR3 consists of 13 residues. Per the germline V gene, CDR1 is LNHDA and CDR2 is SQIVND (reference sequence). This chain's CDR3 is CASRPSGSGTQYF. The CDR3, as DNA: TGTGCCAGTAGACCTAGCGGTTCGGGGACCCAGTACTTC.

The V gene is TRBV9, the J gene TRBJ2-3; TRBD1 aligns across 9 bases. The V segment lost 0 bases and the J segment 6 bases; nucleotides outside the gene matches: 8. From germline, CDR1 is SGDLS and CDR2 YYNGEE. The CDR3 length is 16 residues. Here the CDR3 reads CASSVAYGQGFDTQYF. CDR3 in DNA: TGTGCCAGCAGCGTAGCTTATGGACAGGGGTTCGATACGCAGTATTTT.

As concerns this clone: One end of the junction does not line up with germline, which may come from a read error. J is TRBJ1-2 and V is TRBV4-1, with TRBD1 as a possible D gene (6 bases). There are 14 residues in the CDR3. From germline, CDR1 is MGHRA and CDR2 YSYEKL. CDR3 sequence: CASSKERGHYGYTF. The CDR3 nucleotides read TGCGCCAGCAGCAAAGAGCGGGGGCACTATGGCTACACCTTC.

V gene TRBV28 combines with J gene TRBJ1-5, with 7 bases lining up with TRBD1. The CDR3 runs 12 residues. Germline CDR1 reads MDHEN; CDR2 reads SYDVKM. With V trimmed by 4 bases and J by 15 bases, 9 bases remained unmatched. The CDR3 protein is CASSSTGFPLHF. CDR3 coding DNA: TGTGCCAGCAGTTCGACAGGGTTCCCACTGCATTTT.

The chain recombines TRBV10-3 with TRBJ1-1; D may be TRBD1 (6 bases). The ends were cut back, 6 bases at V and 7 bases at J, with 18 bases in the middle. This CDR3 is built from 14 residues. From germline, CDR1 is ENHRY and CDR2 SYGVKD. This CDR3 is CAISLQGPRGEAFF. Written as DNA, the CDR3 is TGTGCCATCAGCCTCCAGGGGCCCAGGGGTGAAGCTTTCTTT.

The rearrangement uses TRBV2 and TRBJ1-6; maybe TRBD1 (5 bases). Germline V gene sequence: CDR1 SNHLY, CDR2 FYNNEI. The CDR3 runs 11 residues. Trimming took 7 bases from V and 10 from J, leaving 8 bases between them. The CDR3 loop is CASTGDSPLHF. CDR3 coding DNA: TGTGCCAGCACGGGGGACTCACCCCTCCACTTT.

CDR3 nucleotide sequence: TGTGCCAGCAGCTACGGACAGGTTCGAGGCGAGCAGTACTTC. As protein: CASSYGQVRGEQYF. The genes are TRBV14 and TRBJ2-7; 7 nucleotides match TRBD1. In germline, CDR1 is SGHDN, CDR2 FVKESK. The length of the CDR3 is 14 residues. With V trimmed by 5 bases and J by 6 bases, 10 bases remained unmatched.

As regards this clone: The junction does not match germline at one end; this may be a read error. The chain recombines TRBV7-3 with TRBJ2-3, with D perhaps matching TRBD2 (7 bases). The CDR3 sequence is 15 residues long. From germline, CDR1 is SGHTA and CDR2 FQGTGA. CDR3 region: CASSSGGGSRDTQYF. The CDR3, as DNA: TGTGCCAGCAGCTCAGGCGGGGGCAGCAGAGATACGCAGTATTTT.